This TCR beta chain is drawn from a study of T cell responses to AZD1222 COVID-19 vaccine. Study conclusions and caveats: Spike-specific TCR breadth and depth both grew after two AZD1222 doses. In the spike-specific TCR repertoire, nearly half reportedly target unmutated variant regions. Mapped onto spike, vaccine-associated CD4 TCRs spanned it and were dominant at 160-218 and 743-854. It was only a handful of AZD1222 recipients who were seropositive at baseline.

Some clones are missing from TCRdb's copy, which holds only in-frame ones; the method was immunoSEQ multiplex PCR. In the table there are about 100,000 clones, just under 90% of which are singletons. This clone occurred a few times. As yet, its antigen is unknown. The CDR3 sequence is 15 residues long. The V end was cut by 0 bases, the J end by 8 bases, with 16 bases between. The germline CDR1 and CDR2 sequences are LNHNV and YYDKDF (reference sequence). The TCR was taken from an adult in good health. Sequenced here: peripheral blood, sampled on day 0 of AZD1222 vaccination. The chain uses TRBV15 and TRBJ1-2, with D perhaps TRBD1 (6 bases). Here the CDR3 reads CATSRDPPGARGYTF. DNA of the CDR3: TGTGCCACCAGCAGAGATCCCCCAGGGGCGAGGGGCTACACCTTC.